A selection of T cell receptor beta chains follows, all from one sample in a study of CD8+CD57+ T cells in acquired aplastic anemia. TCRdb re-derived calls from the reads in MiXCR, one entry per CDR3 protein. The sample lists about 240,000 distinct CDR3 sequences, 40% to 50% occurring once. The sequenced sample consisted of sorted CD4+, CD8+, or CD8+CD57+ T cells (not recorded which) from PBMCs. The receptors derive from a human donor with aplastic anemia. The CDR3 runs from the conserved cysteine through the conserved F or W. D genes are given only for firm matches. Some rows have no size entry. The others give once, few or many, or a class for an expanded clone.

j_call | clone_size | v_call | d_call | cdr3_nt | cdr3_aa
TRBJ1-5 | many | TRBV20-1 | . | TGCAGTGCTAGAGCGCCGAGGGAATTTGGGAATCAGCCCCAGCATTTT | CSARAPREFGNQPQHF
TRBJ2-5 | . | TRBV15 | TRBD2 | TGTGCCGCCAGCAGTTTGGAACTAGCGGGGACTACACAAGAGACCCAGTACTTC | CAASSLELAGTTQETQYF
TRBJ2-7 | . | TRBV2 | TRBD2 | TGTGCCAGCACCCAAACCACTAGCGGGAACTACGAGCAGTACTTC | CASTQTTSGNYEQYF
TRBJ2-1 | . | TRBV5-1 | TRBD2 | TGCGCCAGCACCCCGCAGGGACTAGCGGCCTACGGGCAGTTCTTC | CASTPQGLAAYGQFF
TRBJ2-3 | few | TRBV3-1 | TRBD2 | TGTGCCAGCAGCCAAGGGACTAGCATCGACCAAGATACGCAGTATTTT | CASSQGTSIDQDTQYF
TRBJ1-2 | many | TRBV4-1 | . | TGCGCCAGCAGCCAAGCAGGGGAGGATGGCTACACCTTC | CASSQAGEDGYTF
TRBJ2-7 | many | TRBV7-9 | . | TGTGCCAGCAGCCGCTCCTACGAGCAGTACTTC | CASSRSYEQYF
TRBJ2-5 | many | TRBV5-8 | . | TGTGCCAGCAGCCCTGGGGGCAGGGCCCAAGAGACCCAGTACTTC | CASSPGGRAQETQYF
TRBJ2-7 | many | TRBV20-1 | TRBD2 | TGCAGTGCCAAGCCTGGGAGGGTTGGGAGCGAGCAGTACTTC | CSAKPGRVGSEQYF
TRBJ2-1 | many | TRBV2 | TRBD2 | TGTGCCAGCATCCTAGCCGCGGGGGGCGGTTTTAATGAGCAGTTCTTC | CASILAAGGGFNEQFF
TRBJ2-3 | few | TRBV30 | . | TGTGCCTGGGGATCTGGCATTCCAGATACGCAGTATTTT | CAWGSGIPDTQYF
TRBJ1-3 | many | TRBV6-5 | TRBD1 | TGTGCCAGCAGGCTGACAGGGGGCAATGGAAACACCATATATTTT | CASRLTGGNGNTIYF
TRBJ1-1 | many | TRBV7-8 | . | TGTGCCAGCAGCGTCAGGGCAAATCGATTCACTGAAGCTTTCTTT | CASSVRANRFTEAFF
TRBJ2-4 | many | TRBV19 | TRBD1 | TGTGCCAGTAGTAGTTCAGCCGGACAGGGAAACATTCAGTACTTC | CASSSSAGQGNIQYF
TRBJ1-1 | many | TRBV19 | . | TGTGCCAGTAGTATTGGGGGCGCGACTGAAGCTTTCTTT | CASSIGGATEAFF
TRBJ2-3 | . | TRBV7-3 | TRBD2 | TGTGCCAGCAGCTTTAGCGGGGGGGGGTCAGATACGCAGTATTTT | CASSFSGGGSDTQYF
TRBJ1-2 | few | TRBV27 | TRBD1 | TGTGCCAGCAGTTCCGGGACAGGCGGTCTTCGAGGCTACACCTTC | CASSSGTGGLRGYTF
TRBJ2-2 | . | TRBV4-3 | . | TGCGCCAGCAGCCCGGACCGATACACCGGGGAGCTGTTTTTT | CASSPDRYTGELFF
TRBJ2-7 | . | TRBV3-1 | TRBD2 | TGTGCCAGCAGCCCCCCTCTAGCGGGAGGGTACGAGCAGTACTTC | CASSPPLAGGYEQYF
TRBJ1-2 | . | TRBV10-3 | . | TGTGCCATCAGTGATGGGAGCCCACTCTATGGCTACACCTTC | CAISDGSPLYGYTF
TRBJ1-1 | . | TRBV29-1 | . | TGCAGCGGGGTGGGTGGCCAGGGCACTGAAGCTTTCTTT | CSGVGGQGTEAFF
TRBJ2-7 | . | TRBV30 | . | TGTGCCTGGGTCCCGGGGGCGGGGTCCGAGCAGTACTTC | CAWVPGAGSEQYF
TRBJ2-7 | . | TRBV15 | TRBD1 | TGTGCCACCAGCAGAGATCTGTCCCGGGACAGGGGACGCGAGCAGTACTTC | CATSRDLSRDRGREQYF
TRBJ1-5 | many | TRBV7-8 | . | TGTGCCAGCAGCTTATCGGTCCCGGGCCATCAGCCCCAGCATTTT | CASSLSVPGHQPQHF
TRBJ1-3 | . | TRBV20-1 | . | TGCAGTGCTAGAGACGGCAGGGAGGACACCATATATTTT | CSARDGREDTIYF
TRBJ1-1 | many | TRBV7-3 | . | TGTGCCAGCAGCCCGACTTTAGGGGCTGAAGCTTTCTTT | CASSPTLGAEAFF
TRBJ2-7 | many | TRBV5-1 | . | TGCGCCAGCAGCCCCTTTAGTGGAGAGCAGTACTTC | CASSPFSGEQYF